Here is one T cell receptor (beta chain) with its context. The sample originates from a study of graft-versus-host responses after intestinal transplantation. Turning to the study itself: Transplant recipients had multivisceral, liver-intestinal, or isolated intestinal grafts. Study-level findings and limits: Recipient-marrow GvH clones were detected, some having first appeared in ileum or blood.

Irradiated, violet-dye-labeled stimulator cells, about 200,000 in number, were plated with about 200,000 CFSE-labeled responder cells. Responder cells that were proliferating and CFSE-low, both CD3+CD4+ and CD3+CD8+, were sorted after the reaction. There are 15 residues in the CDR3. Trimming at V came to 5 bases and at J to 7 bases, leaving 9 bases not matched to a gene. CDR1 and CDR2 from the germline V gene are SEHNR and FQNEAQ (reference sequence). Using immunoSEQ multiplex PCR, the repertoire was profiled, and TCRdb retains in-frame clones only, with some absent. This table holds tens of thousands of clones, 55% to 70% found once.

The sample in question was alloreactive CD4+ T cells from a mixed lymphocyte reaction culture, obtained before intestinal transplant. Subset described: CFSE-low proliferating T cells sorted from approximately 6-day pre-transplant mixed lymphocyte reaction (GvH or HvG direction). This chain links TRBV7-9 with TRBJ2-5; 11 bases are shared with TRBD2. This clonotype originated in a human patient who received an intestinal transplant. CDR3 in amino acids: CASSPRTSGRGTQYF. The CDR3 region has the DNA TGTGCCAGCAGCCCCAGGACTAGCGGGCGGGGGACCCAGTACTTC.